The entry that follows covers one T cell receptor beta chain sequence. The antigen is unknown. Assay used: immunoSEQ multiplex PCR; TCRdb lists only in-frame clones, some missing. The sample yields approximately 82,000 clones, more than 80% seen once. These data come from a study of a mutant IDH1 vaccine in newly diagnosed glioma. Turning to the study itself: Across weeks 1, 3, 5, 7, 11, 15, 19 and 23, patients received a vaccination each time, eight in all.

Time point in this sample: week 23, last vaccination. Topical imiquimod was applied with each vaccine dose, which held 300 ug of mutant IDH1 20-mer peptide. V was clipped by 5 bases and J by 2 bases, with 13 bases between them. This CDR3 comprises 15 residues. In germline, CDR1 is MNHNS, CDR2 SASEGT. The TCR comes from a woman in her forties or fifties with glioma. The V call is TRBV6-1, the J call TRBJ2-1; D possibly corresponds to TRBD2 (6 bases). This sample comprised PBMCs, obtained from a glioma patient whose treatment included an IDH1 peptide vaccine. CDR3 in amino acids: CASSLDGGAYNEQFF. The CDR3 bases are TGTGCCAGCAGTTTGGACGGAGGGGCCTACAATGAGCAGTTCTTC.